The present T cell receptor (beta chain) was sequenced within a study of shared clonotypes between healthy human individuals. With regard to this clone: What it binds is not known.

Study-wide findings and caveats: With a few donors compared, 4.5% to 6.5% of naive CD4 clonotypes were shared.

Genomic DNA from each subset was divided evenly over several immunoSEQ plates. Assay: immunoSEQ multiplex PCR; the TCRdb copy retains only in-frame clones and omits some. In the table there are 550,000 to 850,000 clones, 72% of which are singletons. A split of CD4+ cells into CD45RA+ naive and CD45RA-negative memory subsets was performed. There are 17 residues in the CDR3. V dropped 6 bases and J dropped 2 bases, with 20 bases sitting between them. Germline V gene sequence: CDR1 LNHDA, CDR2 SQIVND (reference sequence). The receptor was isolated from a woman in her thirties in good health. Sequencing was done on a sample of memory CD4+ T cells sorted from blood. Indicated subset: CD45RA-negative fraction. The chain employs TRBV19 and TRBJ1-5; possibly TRBD1 for D (5 bases). CDR3 in DNA: TGTGCCAGTAGCCCCAAAGATCGGGGGATCGGCAATCAGCCCCAGCATTTT. It codes for CASSPKDRGIGNQPQHF.